This TCR beta chain is from a study of blood T cell repertoires in COVID-19 (TCRdb year 2020). In terms of the full investigation: The collaborator samples originated in the United States, Italy and Spain and spanned the acute and convalescent phases of COVID-19. The samples were drawn from two sources: the first 160 participants of the ongoing ImmuneRACE study, and 950 to 1,500 subjects contributed by 6 global collaborators. HLA class I and class II types, where available, came from metadata supplied by the sample provider rather than from assay-based typing. Nearly every sample came with metadata listing a de-identified subject ID, COVID-19 status, age in years and sex. The prospective study material was composed of cDNA or gDNA derived from T cells, B-cell-depleted T cells, or PBMCs. The repertoires were released in a freely available public database intended as a resource for research on the immune response to SARS-CoV-2. Subjects who had been exposed to COVID-19, were actively infected with it, or had recovered from it provided the deeply sampled blood TCRbeta repertoires that made up the dataset. The study at large found these results: The quantity of clinical and demographic metadata differed by source and by participant and was supplied without curation.

V trim: 4 bases; J trim: 9 bases; unmatched bases: 2. From its cysteine to its phenylalanine, the CDR3 spans 13 amino acids. Just CDR3 DNA is preserved here, 39 bases in frame from base 1. The germline V gene (reference sequence) supplies CDR1 SEHNR and CDR2 FQNEAQ. TCRbeta CDR3 regions were amplified from genomic DNA by means of the immunoSEQ Assay, a bias-controlled multiplex PCR. In the original analysis: The number of nucleated cells in each sample was estimated from the amplification of reference gene primers within the assay. Sequence reads were collapsed and filtered to measure the absolute abundance of every unique TCRbeta CDR3 rearrangement. For each sample, productive Simpson clonality was calculated by taking the square root of Simpson's diversity index across productive rearrangements. TCRdb stores this immuneACCESS table with in-frame sequences only. Part of the clones is absent; in the studies checked, under half of the shortfall reflects unresolved V genes, and no reason is known for the rest. V and J calls plus clone size are reproduced from that table; the DNA served to infer D and trimming. Present in this sample are 250,000 to 300,000 clones, roughly 90% of which were seen just once. The ten most abundant clones make up roughly 0.8% of the sample.

This clone was observed a handful of times. What antigen it recognizes has not been identified. Base qualities are missing; no much larger clone stands one base away. Collaborating institutions collected whole blood in K2EDTA tubes following their own protocols. For TCRbeta analysis, collaborator samples were shipped as frozen whole blood, as isolated PBMCs, or as DNA extracted from either sample type. The V and J genes are TRBV7-9 and TRBJ2-1, with 11 bases in between that match TRBD1. This sequence originates from a woman aged 25 to 39 with acute or convalescent COVID-19. Sequences were obtained from peripheral blood. DNA sequence: TGTGCCAGCAGCTGGACAGGGGGCCGTGAGCAGTTCTTC. Its amino acids are CASSWTGGREQFF. Joined to the reference TRBV7-9 and TRBJ2-1 proteins, this CDR3 gives the full variable domain: DTGVSQNPRHKITKRGQNVTFRCDPISEHNRLYWYRQTLGQGPEFLTYFQNEAQLEKSRLLSDRFSAERPKGSFSTLEIQRTEQGDSAMYLCASSWTGGREQFFGPGTRLTVL.